Reported below is one T cell receptor beta chain. What it recognizes is unknown. Primers for the PCR totalled 60 Vbeta and 13 Jbeta. Assay: immunoSEQ multiplex PCR; the TCRdb copy retains only in-frame clones and omits some. The table includes more than 100,000 clones, about three quarters detected once. The data are from a study of cytomegalovirus exposure and HLA in healthy donors. Across the study: Unique TCRs from HLA-typed donors, roughly 87 million of them, were held in an early data release.

General observations from the study: Roughly uniform depth of sequencing across donors was assumed in presence/absence analyses.

The CDR3 runs to 13 residues. The V end lost 3 bases, the J end lost 5 bases, and 10 bases lay between the germline ends. In germline, CDR1 is SGHTA, CDR2 FQGTGA. The sequencing sample was made of PBMCs. This TCR was sampled from a woman between 25 and 40 years old in good health and CMV-seropositive. This chain joins TRBV7-3 and TRBJ2-5; D is undetermined. CDR3 loop: CASSLTPGETQYF. DNA for the CDR3: TGTGCCAGCAGCTTGACCCCCGGGGAGACCCAGTACTTC.